This T cell receptor beta chain emerged from a study of T cells after yellow fever vaccination. Study-level points and caveats: Abundant clonotypes from the bulk population could get into FACS-sorted repertoires as contaminants. Booster sampling recovered most clones from primary vaccination (96% CD4, approximately 88% CD8).

This clonotype was picked up a small number of times. Its specificity is not known. Template-switching 5'RACE yielded the TCR cDNA; a universal primer site and UMIs were added in the process. TCRdb independently ran MiXCR on the 5' RACE reads; one entry per CDR3 protein. The sample has about 350,000 distinct CDR3 sequences; 8% to 9.5% are singletons. Germline trimming cut 9 bases from V and 2 bases from J; bases unmatched to any gene: 2. CDR1 and CDR2 (germline): KGHDR, SFDVKD. The CDR3 sequence is 14 residues long. The sequences come from PBMCs, collected about 49 days after the first yellow fever vaccination. The clonotype originates from a man younger than 30 who received the YFV17D yellow fever vaccine. The chain couples TRBV24-1 to TRBJ2-6; the match to TRBD1 covers 8 bases. This CDR3 is CATQGAAGANVLTF. CDR3 bases: TGTGCCACCCAGGGGGCTGCTGGGGCCAACGTCCTGACTTTC.